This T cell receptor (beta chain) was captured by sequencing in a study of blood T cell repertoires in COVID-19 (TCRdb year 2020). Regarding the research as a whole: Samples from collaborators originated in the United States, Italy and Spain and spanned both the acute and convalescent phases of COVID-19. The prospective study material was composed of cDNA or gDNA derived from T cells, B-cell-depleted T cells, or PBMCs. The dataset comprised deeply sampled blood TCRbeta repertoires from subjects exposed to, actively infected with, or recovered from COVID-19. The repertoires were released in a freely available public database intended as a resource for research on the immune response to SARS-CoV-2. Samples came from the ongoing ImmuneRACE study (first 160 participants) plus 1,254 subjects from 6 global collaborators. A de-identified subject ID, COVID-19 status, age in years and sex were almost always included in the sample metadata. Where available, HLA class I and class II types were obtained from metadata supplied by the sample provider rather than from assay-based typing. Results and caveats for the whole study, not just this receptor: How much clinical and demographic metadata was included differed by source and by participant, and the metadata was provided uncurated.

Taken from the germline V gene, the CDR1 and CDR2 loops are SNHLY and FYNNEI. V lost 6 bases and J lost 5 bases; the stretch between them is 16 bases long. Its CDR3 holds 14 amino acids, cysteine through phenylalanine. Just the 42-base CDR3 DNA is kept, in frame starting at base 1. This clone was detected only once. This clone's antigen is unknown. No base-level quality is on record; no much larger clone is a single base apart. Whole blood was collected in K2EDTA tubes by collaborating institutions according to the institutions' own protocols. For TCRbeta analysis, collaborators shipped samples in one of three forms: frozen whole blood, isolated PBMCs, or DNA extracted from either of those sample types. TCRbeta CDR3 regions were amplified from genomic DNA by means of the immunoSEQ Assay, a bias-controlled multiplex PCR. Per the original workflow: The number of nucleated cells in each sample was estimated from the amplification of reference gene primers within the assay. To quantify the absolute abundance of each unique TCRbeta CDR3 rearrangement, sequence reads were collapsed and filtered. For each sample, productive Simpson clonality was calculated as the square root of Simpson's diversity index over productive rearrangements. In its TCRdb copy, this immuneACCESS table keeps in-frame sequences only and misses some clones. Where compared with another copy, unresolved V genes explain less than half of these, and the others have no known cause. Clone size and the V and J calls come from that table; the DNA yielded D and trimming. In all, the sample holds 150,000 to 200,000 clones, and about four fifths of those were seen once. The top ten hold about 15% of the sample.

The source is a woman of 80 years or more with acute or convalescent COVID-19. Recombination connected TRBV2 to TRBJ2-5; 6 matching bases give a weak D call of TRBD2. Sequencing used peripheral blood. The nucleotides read TGTGCCAGCAGCCGGGACGCCGCGGGGGAGACCCAGTACTTC. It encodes CASSRDAAGETQYF.